This TCR beta chain was obtained from a study of regulatory T cells in long-lasting Graves disease. The time point: newly diagnosed GD, antithyroid drugs for less than 3 months. The TCR library was made from RNA extracted from PBMCs. The V and J ends lost 5 bases and 11 bases respectively, with 12 bases between them. The germline CDR1 and CDR2 sequences are SEHNR and FQNEAQ (reference sequence). This CDR3 region has 11 residues. Library construction for TCR beta used iRepertoire HTBI primers and Arm-PCR of CDR3 regions. TCRdb re-called the multiplex PCR reads with MiXCR, one entry per CDR3 protein. The sample consists of 350,000 to 400,000 distinct CDR3 sequences, 15% to 18% of them appearing once.

This sample comprised peripheral blood mononuclear cells (PBMCs), obtained at new diagnosis, from a patient treated with antithyroid drugs. The chain combines TRBV7-9 with TRBJ1-1; TRBD1 might be the D (5 bases). The sequence was obtained from a female donor with Graves disease. This CDR3 reads CASSPGDLAFF. CDR3 coding DNA: TGTGCCAGCAGCCCCGGGGACTTGGCTTTCTTT.